This T cell receptor (beta chain) was captured in a study of cytomegalovirus exposure and HLA in healthy donors. Study-wide points: Earlier analysis found most TCR beta V segments productive about 87% or about 30% of the time. Relative to the approximately 700-donor mean, N-insertions were reportedly fewer in an Asian-associated ancestry cluster in a later analysis.

To note about this clone: What it recognizes is unknown.

Deletions cut 6 bases from V and 3 bases from J, with 6 bases between. CDR3 size: 11 residues. Looked up from germline, CDR1 is WSHSY and CDR2 is SAAADI. PCR amplification relied on 60 Vbeta primers (plus 13 Jbeta primers). Clones were sequenced by immunoSEQ multiplex PCR, and TCRdb holds only the in-frame ones, with some missing. Seen here are tens of thousands of clones, roughly 70% observed once, and the top ten hold 5.4%. The specimen sequenced was PBMCs. The receptor comes from a man in his forties or fifties in good health and CMV-seronegative. The chain combines TRBV10-2 with TRBJ2-7; D is unresolved. This chain's CDR3 is CASSPSYEQYF. Here the CDR3 DNA reads TGCGCCAGCAGCCCTAGCTACGAGCAGTACTTC.